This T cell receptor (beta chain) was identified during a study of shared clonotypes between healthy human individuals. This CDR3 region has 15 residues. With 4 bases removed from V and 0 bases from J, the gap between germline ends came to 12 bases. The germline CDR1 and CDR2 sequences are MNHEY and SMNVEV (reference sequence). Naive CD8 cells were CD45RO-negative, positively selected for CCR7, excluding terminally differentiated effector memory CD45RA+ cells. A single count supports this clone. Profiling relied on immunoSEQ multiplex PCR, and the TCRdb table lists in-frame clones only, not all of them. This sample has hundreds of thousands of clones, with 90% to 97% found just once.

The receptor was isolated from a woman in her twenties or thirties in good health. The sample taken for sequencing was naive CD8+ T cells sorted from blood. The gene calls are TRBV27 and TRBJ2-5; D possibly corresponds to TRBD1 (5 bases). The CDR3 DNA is TGTGCCAGCAGTTCCCCCGGACATAACCAAGAGACCCAGTACTTC. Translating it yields CASSSPGHNQETQYF.